This T cell receptor (beta chain) emerged from a study of regulatory dendritic cells for organ transplantation. Repertoires were generated with immunoSEQ multiplex PCR, while TCRdb's copy carries only in-frame clones and drops some. The repertoire holds about 28,000 clones, with roughly 85% as singletons. The germline CDR1 and CDR2 sequences are KGHSH and LQKENI. The ends were cut back, 5 bases at V and 2 bases at J, with 6 bases in the middle. The CDR3 is 12 residues long. FACS sorted CD4+ or CD8+ T cells into CD45RA+ naive and CD45RO+ memory. On this clone: Its cognate antigen is unknown.

Overall study results and limits: The most alloreactive TCR clonotypes were found in resting memory CD8+ cells. Naive T cells showed high diversity, memory cells less, memory CD8+ least.

The chain has TRBV18 and TRBJ1-1; perhaps TRBD1 as D (5 bases). What was sequenced was naive CD4+ T cells from blood. Subset: CD45RA+ naive T cells. This sequence was found in a human donor in good health. CDR3 loop: CASSDSNTEAFF. In nucleotides, the CDR3 is TGTGCCAGCTCAGACAGCAACACTGAAGCTTTCTTT.